The 8 T cell receptor beta chains presented below share a single source sample, sequenced in a study of cytotoxic CD8 clonotypes in ibrutinib-treated CLL. Sequenced by immunoSEQ multiplex PCR; TCRdb stores in-frame clones only, minus some. The sample lists some 300,000 clones, more than 65% occurring once. This sample comprised PBMCs, obtained before ibrutinib treatment. All receptors derive from a human donor with chronic lymphocytic leukemia.

There are a few counts of this clone. The chain recombines TRBV2 with TRBJ1-2; D may be TRBD1 (6 bases). The germline V gene has CDR1 SNHLY and CDR2 FYNNEI. CDR3 size: 13 residues. The V end lost 6 bases, the J end lost 7 bases, and 15 bases lay between the germline ends. In nucleotides, the CDR3 is TGTGCCAGCAGCGCAACAGGGACGGGTGGCTACACCTTC. Its translation is CASSATGTGGYTF.

A word on this clone: At the DNA level, this CDR3 is encoded by other sequences in the same sample as well. The chain couples TRBV5-1 to TRBJ1-1; D is uncertain. The germline V gene encodes CDR1 SGHRS and CDR2 YFSETQ. There are 13 residues in the CDR3. V lost 0 bases to trimming and J lost 0 bases, with 3 bases between them. For the CDR3, the DNA is TGCGCCAGCAGCTTGGAAGTGAACACTGAAGCTTTCTTT. Translated, it gives CASSLEVNTEAFF.

This clone was found a few times. The chain has TRBV27 and TRBJ2-7; possibly TRBD1 for D (5 bases). Germline values: CDR1 MNHEY, CDR2 SMNVEV (reference sequence). This CDR3 contains 14 residues. The V gene lost 5 bases and the J gene lost 2 bases, with 13 bases spanning the gap. As DNA, the CDR3 is TGTGCCAGCAGTCCCGCGCGGACAACCTACGAGCAGTACTTC. Encoded protein: CASSPARTTYEQYF.

This clone was counted only a few times. This chain uses TRBV30 with TRBJ1-4; no clear D. Germline V gene data show CDR1 as GTSNPN and CDR2 as SVGIG (reference sequence). CDR3 size: 13 residues. Trimming pared 2 bases from V and 8 bases from J, leaving 12 bases between. As DNA, the CDR3 is TGTGCCTGGAGTCAACGGCTGGGCGAAAAACTGTTTTTT. Protein: CAWSQRLGEKLFF.

The chain joins TRBV29-1 to TRBJ2-2; D is ambiguous. The V end was cut by 6 bases, the J end by 0 bases, with 5 bases between. Per the germline V gene, CDR1 is SQVTM and CDR2 is ANQGSEA. The CDR3 runs to 12 residues. The CDR3 bases are TGCAGCGTCAATACGAACACCGGGGAGCTGTTTTTT. Translated, it gives CSVNTNTGELFF.

This chain joins TRBV9 and TRBJ1-2; D unclear. Germline V gives CDR1 SGDLS, CDR2 YYNGEE. V was clipped by 3 bases and J by 6 bases, with 3 bases between them. The CDR3 consists of 10 residues. CDR3 protein: CASSGNGYTF. CDR3 bases: TGTGCCAGCAGCGGCAATGGCTACACCTTC.

This sequence joins TRBV2 and TRBJ2-7; 9 nucleotides align to TRBD2. The length of the CDR3 is 16 residues. CDR1 and CDR2 from the germline V gene are SNHLY and FYNNEI. Trimming took 3 bases from V and 3 from J; bases not matched to a gene: 9. CDR3 in amino acids: CASSDPIAGVHYEQYF. The CDR3 bases are TGTGCCAGCAGTGACCCCATAGCGGGAGTTCACTACGAGCAGTACTTC.

The chain joins TRBV28 to TRBJ2-1; 7 bases agree with TRBD2. The CDR3 extends over 15 amino acids. J gave up 6 bases and V 3 bases, and 8 bases lay outside the gene matches. CDR1 and CDR2 from the germline V gene are MDHEN and SYDVKM. The CDR3 sequence is CASSLVLAVANEQFF. DNA for the CDR3: TGTGCCAGCAGTTTGGTCCTAGCGGTCGCCAATGAGCAGTTCTTC.